A selection of T cell receptor beta chains follows, all from one sample in a study of radiotherapy plus CTLA-4 blockade in lung cancer. Profiling relied on immunoSEQ multiplex PCR, and the TCRdb table lists in-frame clones only, not all of them. The table lists 65,000 to 90,000 clones, around nine tenths of them singletons. Source: peripheral blood, taken from a patient treated with radiotherapy plus ipilimumab. These receptors were obtained from a human donor with non-small cell lung cancer who had stable disease on radiotherapy plus ipilimumab. Each CDR3 is given with its conserved first and last residue. Each record gives: V gene, J gene, D gene, clone size, CDR3 DNA, CDR3 protein. A D gene is named only where the DNA matches it firmly. Clone size is not always given. Where it is, it says once, few, many or a class for expanded clones.

v_call: TRBV6-5
j_call: TRBJ1-2
d_call: NA
clone_size: NA
cdr3_nt: TGTGCCAGCAGTTACGGTGGGCAGTATAACTATGGCTACACCTTC
cdr3_aa: CASSYGGQYNYGYTF

v_call: TRBV14
j_call: TRBJ2-1
d_call: NA
clone_size: few
cdr3_nt: TGTGCCAGCAGCCAAGGGGGTTTCATATACAATGAGCAGTTCTTC
cdr3_aa: CASSQGGFIYNEQFF

v_call: TRBV19
j_call: TRBJ2-2
d_call: NA
clone_size: NA
cdr3_nt: TGTGCCAGTAGGGCCAACAGAGGGGAGCTGTTTTTT
cdr3_aa: CASRANRGELFF

v_call: TRBV21-1
j_call: TRBJ1-5
d_call: NA
clone_size: once
cdr3_nt: TGTGCCAGCAACCCTTCCGAGCAGCCCCAGCATTTT
cdr3_aa: CASNPSEQPQHF

v_call: TRBV7-8
j_call: TRBJ1-2
d_call: TRBD1
clone_size: NA
cdr3_nt: TGTGCCAGCAGCTTAGGGGCGGGCAGGGGGCTGGGGCGTTCGTTTAGCTACACCTTC
cdr3_aa: CASSLGAGRGLGRSFSYTF

v_call: TRBV18
j_call: TRBJ1-2
d_call: NA
clone_size: once
cdr3_nt: TGTGCCAGCTCACCACCGGAGGTGGATGGCTACACCTTC
cdr3_aa: CASSPPEVDGYTF

v_call: TRBV7-3
j_call: TRBJ2-7
d_call: TRBD1
clone_size: NA
cdr3_nt: TGTGCCAGCAGCACCCTCCGGGACAGTAACATCTACGAGCAGTACTTC
cdr3_aa: CASSTLRDSNIYEQYF

v_call: TRBV7-6
j_call: TRBJ2-5
d_call: TRBD2
clone_size: NA
cdr3_nt: TGTGCCAGCAGCCGGGGGGGAAAAGAGACCCAGTACTTC
cdr3_aa: CASSRGGKETQYF

v_call: TRBV5-1
j_call: TRBJ2-6
d_call: TRBD1
clone_size: NA
cdr3_nt: TGCGCCAGCGGTGGGGGACAGTCCAAAACTGGGGCCAACGTCCTGACTTTC
cdr3_aa: CASGGGQSKTGANVLTF

v_call: TRBV19
j_call: TRBJ2-3
d_call: TRBD2
clone_size: NA
cdr3_nt: TGTGCCAGTAGTATAGTCGTCGGGGGGGCTGGCACAGATACGCAGTATTTT
cdr3_aa: CASSIVVGGAGTDTQYF

v_call: TRBV5-1
j_call: TRBJ2-5
d_call: NA
clone_size: NA
cdr3_nt: TGCGCCAGCAGCTTGGGCCGGGGAGGAGGGTTAGAGACCCAGTACTTC
cdr3_aa: CASSLGRGGGLETQYF

v_call: TRBV27
j_call: TRBJ1-6
d_call: NA
clone_size: NA
cdr3_nt: TGTGCCAGCAGTCAGGGTACCTATAATTCACCCCTCCACTTT
cdr3_aa: CASSQGTYNSPLHF

v_call: TRBV30
j_call: TRBJ1-5
d_call: TRBD1
clone_size: NA
cdr3_nt: TGTGCCTGGAGGGGGACAGGGGCAATGGCGCCCCAGCATTTT
cdr3_aa: CAWRGTGAMAPQHF

v_call: TRBV6-1
j_call: TRBJ2-7
d_call: NA
clone_size: NA
cdr3_nt: TGTGCCAGCAGCGTTGTCTCCTACGAGCAGTACTTC
cdr3_aa: CASSVVSYEQYF

v_call: TRBV5-6
j_call: TRBJ2-1
d_call: NA
clone_size: NA
cdr3_nt: TGTGCCAGCAGCTTGATCAATGAGCAGTTCTTC
cdr3_aa: CASSLINEQFF

v_call: TRBV6-6
j_call: TRBJ2-1
d_call: NA
clone_size: NA
cdr3_nt: TGTGCCAGCTCCCTGGGACCGCCCGTGGGTGAGCAGTTCTTC
cdr3_aa: CASSLGPPVGEQFF

v_call: TRBV29-1
j_call: TRBJ2-2
d_call: NA
clone_size: NA
cdr3_nt: TGCAGCGTTGATAACGGAAACACCGGGGAGCTGTTTTTT
cdr3_aa: CSVDNGNTGELFF

v_call: TRBV6-1
j_call: TRBJ1-5
d_call: NA
clone_size: NA
cdr3_nt: TGTGCCAGCAGTACCTCTCGTGAGCCCCAGCATTTT
cdr3_aa: CASSTSREPQHF

v_call: TRBV5-1
j_call: TRBJ1-6
d_call: NA
clone_size: few
cdr3_nt: TGCGCCAGCAGTCTAGCCGGGGGGGGCCTTTCACCCCTCCACTTT
cdr3_aa: CASSLAGGGLSPLHF

v_call: TRBV27
j_call: TRBJ2-3
d_call: TRBD2
clone_size: NA
cdr3_nt: TGTGCCAGCAGTTGGGGAGGGACTACAGATACGCAGTATTTT
cdr3_aa: CASSWGGTTDTQYF

v_call: TRBV15
j_call: TRBJ1-2
d_call: TRBD1
clone_size: NA
cdr3_nt: TGTGCCACCAGTCCCGACAGGGGGCGATACTATGGCTACACCTTC
cdr3_aa: CATSPDRGRYYGYTF

v_call: TRBV4-1
j_call: TRBJ2-1
d_call: TRBD2
clone_size: NA
cdr3_nt: TGCGCCAGCAGCCCTAGGGCGGGAGTAAACAATGAGCAGTTCTTC
cdr3_aa: CASSPRAGVNNEQFF

v_call: TRBV18
j_call: TRBJ2-1
d_call: NA
clone_size: NA
cdr3_nt: TGTGCCAGCTCAAACAATGAGCAGTTCTTC
cdr3_aa: CASSNNEQFF

v_call: TRBV7-3
j_call: TRBJ2-1
d_call: TRBD2
clone_size: NA
cdr3_nt: TGTGCCAGCAGCTTAAGGGGTAGCGGGGGGAAGAATGAGCAGTTCTTC
cdr3_aa: CASSLRGSGGKNEQFF

v_call: TRBV6-1
j_call: TRBJ1-4
d_call: NA
clone_size: NA
cdr3_nt: TGTGCCAGCAGTGAACGGAGGGCAACTAATGAAAAACTGTTTTTT
cdr3_aa: CASSERRATNEKLFF

v_call: TRBV28
j_call: TRBJ2-1
d_call: NA
clone_size: once
cdr3_nt: TGTGCCAGCAGTTTAAAAGCGTCCTACAATGAGCAGTTCTTC
cdr3_aa: CASSLKASYNEQFF

v_call: TRBV5-8
j_call: TRBJ2-7
d_call: TRBD1
clone_size: once
cdr3_nt: TGTGCCAGCAGCTTGGCCAGGAACAGGGGGGCCCCCTACGAGCAGTACTTC
cdr3_aa: CASSLARNRGAPYEQYF

v_call: TRBV5-6
j_call: TRBJ2-3
d_call: NA
clone_size: NA
cdr3_nt: TGTGCCAGCAGCTCGGGTTGGCGGAGCACAGATACGCAGTATTTT
cdr3_aa: CASSSGWRSTDTQYF

v_call: TRBV28
j_call: TRBJ1-5
d_call: NA
clone_size: few
cdr3_nt: TGTGCCAGCAGTTTATTCCCGATCAATCAGCCCCAGCATTTT
cdr3_aa: CASSLFPINQPQHF

v_call: TRBV6-1
j_call: TRBJ1-2
d_call: NA
clone_size: NA
cdr3_nt: TGTGCCAGCAGTGATCCCTGGGGGTTTCCGGGGACTGGCTACACCTTC
cdr3_aa: CASSDPWGFPGTGYTF

v_call: TRBV14
j_call: TRBJ2-1
d_call: NA
clone_size: NA
cdr3_nt: TGTGCCAGCAGCCAAGACGGGCGACGGAATAATGAGCAGTTCTTC
cdr3_aa: CASSQDGRRNNEQFF

v_call: TRBV5-6
j_call: TRBJ2-1
d_call: TRBD2
clone_size: NA
cdr3_nt: TGTGCCAGCAGCACCCGGACTAGCGGGTCGAGCTCCTACAATGAGCAGTTCTTC
cdr3_aa: CASSTRTSGSSSYNEQFF

v_call: TRBV5-4
j_call: TRBJ1-1
d_call: NA
clone_size: NA
cdr3_nt: TGTGCCAGCAGCTTAGGAGGGGGTTACATGAACACTGAAGCTTTCTTT
cdr3_aa: CASSLGGGYMNTEAFF

v_call: TRBV6-4
j_call: TRBJ2-1
d_call: NA
clone_size: few
cdr3_nt: TGTGCCAGCAGTGAGGGGTACAGCTCCTACAATGAGCAGTTCTTC
cdr3_aa: CASSEGYSSYNEQFF

v_call: TRBV18
j_call: TRBJ1-6
d_call: NA
clone_size: NA
cdr3_nt: TGTGCCAGCTCATCCGACAGGTCCAATTCACCCCTCCACTTT
cdr3_aa: CASSSDRSNSPLHF

v_call: TRBV19
j_call: TRBJ1-6
d_call: TRBD1
clone_size: NA
cdr3_nt: TGTGCCAGTAGTACAGGGGGCTATCGATCACCCCTCCACTTT
cdr3_aa: CASSTGGYRSPLHF

v_call: TRBV18
j_call: TRBJ1-2
d_call: NA
clone_size: NA
cdr3_nt: TGTGCCAGCTCACCACGGGGAGACTATGGCTACACCTTC
cdr3_aa: CASSPRGDYGYTF

v_call: TRBV6-5
j_call: TRBJ2-1
d_call: TRBD2
clone_size: NA
cdr3_nt: TGTGCCAGCAATCCAAGGGCTAGCGGGAGTTCTGAGCAGTTCTTC
cdr3_aa: CASNPRASGSSEQFF

v_call: TRBV11-2
j_call: TRBJ1-6
d_call: TRBD1
clone_size: once
cdr3_nt: TGTGCCAGCAGCTTAGACGACAGGGTGGTTAATTCACCCCTCCACTTT
cdr3_aa: CASSLDDRVVNSPLHF

v_call: TRBV6-5
j_call: TRBJ2-5
d_call: NA
clone_size: NA
cdr3_nt: TGTGCCAGCAGTTACTCAGGCAGTTTATCCCAAGAGACCCAGTACTTC
cdr3_aa: CASSYSGSLSQETQYF

v_call: TRBV7-3
j_call: TRBJ2-3
d_call: TRBD2
clone_size: NA
cdr3_nt: TGTGCCAGCAGGTCGATGGGACTAGACACAGATACGCAGTATTTT
cdr3_aa: CASRSMGLDTDTQYF

v_call: TRBV6-4
j_call: TRBJ1-5
d_call: NA
clone_size: NA
cdr3_nt: TGTGCCAGCAGTGAATCCCAGGGCAATCAGCCCCAGCATTTT
cdr3_aa: CASSESQGNQPQHF

v_call: TRBV5-8
j_call: TRBJ1-6
d_call: NA
clone_size: few
cdr3_nt: TGTGCCAGCAGCTTCCGGCAGGGCTTAAGCTCCTATAATTCACCCCTCCACTTT
cdr3_aa: CASSFRQGLSSYNSPLHF

v_call: TRBV15
j_call: TRBJ2-6
d_call: TRBD1
clone_size: NA
cdr3_nt: TGTGCCACCAGCAGGGGACAGGGGGAGAGCTCTGGGGCCAACGTCCTGACTTTC
cdr3_aa: CATSRGQGESSGANVLTF

v_call: TRBV6-5
j_call: TRBJ2-1
d_call: TRBD1
clone_size: NA
cdr3_nt: TGTGCCAGCAGGAAAGACAGGGGGTCCTACAATGAGCAGTTCTTC
cdr3_aa: CASRKDRGSYNEQFF

v_call: TRBV2
j_call: TRBJ2-4
d_call: NA
clone_size: NA
cdr3_nt: TGTGCCAGCAGCCAGACAAAAGCCAAAAACATTCAGTACTTC
cdr3_aa: CASSQTKAKNIQYF

v_call: TRBV28
j_call: TRBJ2-3
d_call: NA
clone_size: NA
cdr3_nt: TGTGCCAGCAACAGGAGAGATACGCAGTATTTT
cdr3_aa: CASNRRDTQYF